This TCR beta chain is from a study of T cells in localized non-small cell lung cancer. Whole-study findings and limits: Because only a single region of the tumor was sequenced, heterogeneity remains possible. The highest T cell clonality was in uninvolved adjacent lung, above tumor. Paired adjacent lung recovered a median about 60 of the top 100 tumor clones.

Sequenced by immunoSEQ multiplex PCR; TCRdb stores in-frame clones only, minus some. The table records approximately 4,500 clones, 90% to 95% of them present only once. Concerning this clone: Its antigen is as yet unknown.

Germline CDR1 SEHNR, CDR2 FQNEAQ (reference sequence). The CDR3 loop spans 16 amino acids. Trimming took 4 bases from V and 1 from J; bases not matched to a gene: 6. The chain uses TRBV7-9 and TRBJ2-3; TRBD2 aligns across 9 bases. This material consisted of peripheral blood, taken before any cancer treatment. This clonotype originated in a woman aged 35-70 years with stage I lung adenocarcinoma. The DNA of the CDR3 is TGTGCCAGCAGCTGGGGACTAGCCGGGGGCACAGATACGCAGTATTTT. It yields the protein CASSWGLAGGTDTQYF. The whole variable domain, filled in from reference TRBV7-9 and TRBJ2-3, reads DTGVSQNPRHKITKRGQNVTFRCDPISEHNRLYWYRQTLGQGPEFLTYFQNEAQLEKSRLLSDRFSAERPKGSFSTLEIQRTEQGDSAMYLCASSWGLAGGTDTQYFGPGTRLTVL.